This is a list of T cell receptor beta chains from one sample in a study of cytomegalovirus exposure and HLA in healthy donors. Data came from immunoSEQ multiplex PCR; TCRdb stores just in-frame clones and leaves some out. The table lists about 94,000 clones, 65% to 80% of them singletons. Sequencing input: PBMCs. The receptors were gathered from a man aged 35 to 55 in good health and CMV-seropositive. CDR3s include the opening cysteine and the closing phenylalanine or tryptophan. A D gene is named only where the DNA matches it firmly. Clone size is shown for a subset of rows, as once, few, many or a class of expanded clone.

>TRBJ2-3|TRBV5-1|TRBD1|-
CASSLQGFTDTQYF
TGCGCCAGCAGCTTACAGGGGTTCACAGATACGCAGTATTTT
>TRBJ1-1|TRBV6-4|-|-
CASSDVWGDEAFF
TGTGCCAGCAGTGACGTCTGGGGAGACGAAGCTTTCTTT
>TRBJ1-4|TRBV6-5|-|-
CASSYSGTPNEKLFF
TGTGCCAGCAGTTACTCGGGGACTCCAAATGAAAAACTGTTTTTT
>TRBJ2-5|TRBV5-1|TRBD1|-
CASSTDRGHETQYF
TGCGCCAGCAGCACAGACAGGGGGCACGAGACCCAGTACTTC
>TRBJ2-3|TRBV15|TRBD2|-
CATRRTSGVGDTQYF
TGTGCCACCAGGCGGACTAGCGGGGTGGGGGATACGCAGTATTTT
>TRBJ1-1|TRBV28|TRBD1|-
CASSLGTGGEAFF
TGTGCCAGCAGTTTAGGGACAGGGGGCGAAGCTTTCTTT
>TRBJ1-1|TRBV6-1|TRBD1|once
CASSGGQGVSEAFF
TGTGCCAGCAGTGGGGGACAGGGGGTGTCTGAAGCTTTCTTT
>TRBJ2-3|TRBV6-4|TRBD2|few
CASSEASGSGDTQYF
TGTGCCAGCAGTGAGGCTAGCGGGAGTGGAGATACGCAGTATTTT
>TRBJ2-7|TRBV29-1|TRBD2|few
CSGGVSGRSEQYF
TGCAGCGGAGGTGTTAGCGGGAGGAGCGAGCAGTACTTC
>TRBJ1-2|TRBV28|TRBD1|-
CASSGDRVYGYTF
TGTGCCAGCAGTGGGGACAGGGTCTATGGCTACACCTTC
>TRBJ2-1|TRBV10-3|-|-
CAISLSGTYNEQFF
TGTGCCATCAGCTTGAGCGGGACATACAATGAGCAGTTCTTC
>TRBJ1-4|TRBV2|-|-
CASSGARGFEKLFF
TGTGCCAGCAGTGGTGCCAGGGGATTCGAAAAACTGTTTTTT
>TRBJ2-5|TRBV27|-|-
CASSFRRGKGETQYF
TGTGCCAGCAGTTTCCGCAGGGGAAAGGGGGAGACCCAGTACTTC
>TRBJ2-7|TRBV5-4|TRBD2|-
CASSLGSGGAIYEQYF
TGTGCCAGCAGCTTGGGCAGCGGGGGGGCGATTTACGAGCAGTACTTC
>TRBJ1-3|TRBV5-4|-|-
CASSLAGVVAGNTIYF
TGTGCCAGCAGCTTGGCCGGGGTAGTGGCTGGAAACACCATATATTTT
>TRBJ2-5|TRBV4-1|TRBD1|-
CASSRIGGRLRGLEETQYF
TGCGCCAGCAGCCGTATAGGAGGTAGACTTAGGGGGCTGGAGGAGACCCAGTACTTC
>TRBJ2-1|TRBV25-1|TRBD2|-
CASSPKISGKKYNEQFF
TGTGCCAGCAGCCCTAAAATTAGCGGGAAAAAGTACAATGAGCAGTTCTTC
>TRBJ1-5|TRBV6-5|-|-
CASTTGRGGQPQHF
TGTGCCAGCACCACGGGGAGGGGAGGTCAGCCCCAGCATTTT
>TRBJ1-2|TRBV7-8|TRBD1|-
CASSATGDRAYGYTF
TGTGCCAGCAGCGCGACCGGGGACAGGGCCTATGGCTACACCTTC
>TRBJ2-7|TRBV7-8|-|-
CASSLEAGDEQYF
TGTGCCAGCAGCTTAGAAGCAGGGGACGAGCAGTACTTC
>TRBJ1-1|TRBV5-1|TRBD1|-
CASSDRGLNTEAFF
TGCGCCAGCAGCGACAGGGGGCTGAACACTGAAGCTTTCTTT
>TRBJ2-2|TRBV5-6|-|once
CASSLGGATGELFF
TGTGCCAGCAGCTTGGGGGGCGCCACCGGGGAGCTGTTTTTT
>TRBJ2-5|TRBV5-1|TRBD2|few
CASSASGFQETQYF
TGCGCCAGCAGCGCTAGCGGGTTCCAAGAGACCCAGTACTTC
>TRBJ2-1|TRBV19|TRBD1|-
CASRAPGQLPSDEQFF
TGTGCCAGTAGAGCGCCGGGACAGCTACCTTCGGATGAGCAGTTCTTC
>TRBJ2-7|TRBV29-1|-|-
CSVKGLASEQYF
TGCAGCGTGAAGGGACTGGCCTCCGAGCAGTACTTC
>TRBJ1-4|TRBV27|TRBD1|-
CASRGDRRSEKLFF
TGTGCCAGCAGGGGGGACAGGCGGAGTGAAAAACTGTTTTTT
>TRBJ2-7|TRBV29-1|TRBD1|-
CSGSTGGASDEQYF
TGCAGCGGTTCCACAGGGGGAGCGAGTGACGAGCAGTACTTC
>TRBJ2-5|TRBV7-9|-|few
CASSSREGETQYF
TGTGCCAGCAGCTCCCGGGAAGGAGAGACCCAGTACTTC